This T cell receptor (beta chain) stems from a study of blood T cell repertoires in COVID-19. This clone was found a few times. Produced via immunoSEQ multiplex PCR; TCRdb's table is partial and in-frame only. The table has about 49,000 clones, about three quarters seen once; the top ten hold 40% to 45%. From germline, CDR1 is SGHRS and CDR2 YFSETQ. This CDR3 is 13 amino acids long. Trimming left V 5 bases short and J 0 bases short, with 9 bases between. The sequence was obtained from a man between 65 and 80 years old with active or convalescent COVID-19. Specimen: peripheral blood. V is TRBV5-1 and J is TRBJ2-7; D perhaps matches TRBD1 (6 bases). As DNA, the CDR3 is TGCGCCAGCAGGGACAGCAACTCCTACGAGCAGTACTTC. Residues: CASRDSNSYEQYF. Supplemented by reference TRBV5-1 and TRBJ2-7, the full variable domain reads KAGVTQTPRYLIKTRGQQVTLSCSPISGHRSVSWYQQTPGQGLQFLFEYFSETQRNKGNFPGRFSGRQFSNSRSEMNVSTLELGDSALYLCASRDSNSYEQYFGPGTRLTVT.